This is a list of T cell receptor beta chains from one sample in a study of cytomegalovirus exposure and HLA in healthy donors. Sequenced by immunoSEQ multiplex PCR; TCRdb stores in-frame clones only, minus some. Of about 120,000 clones in the sample, 82% are singletons; the top ten hold around 1.5%. The sequencing sample was made of PBMCs. All receptors come from a woman aged 18 to 35 in good health and CMV-seronegative. Each CDR3 is given with its conserved first and last residue. A D gene is named only where the DNA matches it firmly.

>TRBJ1-2|14|.|TRBV9
TGTGCCAGCAGCCGAACCTCCTATAACTATGGCTACACCTTC
CASSRTSYNYGYTF
>TRBJ2-2|13|TRBD1|TRBV6-5
TGTGCCAGCAGGGGACAGTACACCGGGGAGCTGTTTTTT
CASRGQYTGELFF
>TRBJ2-3|15|TRBD2|TRBV6-5
TGTGCCAGCAGTCGACTAGCGGGGGCCCTAGATACGCAGTATTTT
CASSRLAGALDTQYF
>TRBJ1-5|13|.|TRBV2
TGTGCCAGCAGTGAACGGCAGGCTCAGCCCCAGCATTTT
CASSERQAQPQHF
>TRBJ1-6|14|TRBD1|TRBV6-5
TGTGCCAACAATGAGGGGACAGGGGGATCACCCCTCCACTTT
CANNEGTGGSPLHF
>TRBJ2-7|13|TRBD2|TRBV19
TGTGCCAGTAGTGAGCGGGGACGCTACGAGCAGTACTTC
CASSERGRYEQYF
>TRBJ2-2|16|.|TRBV19
TGTGCCAGTAGTATTGAGCGGCTAGCGAACACCGGGGAGCTGTTTTTT
CASSIERLANTGELFF
>TRBJ2-7|16|TRBD1|TRBV19
TGTGCCAGTAGTCCTAGGTACAGACAGGGTTCCCACGAGCAGTACTTC
CASSPRYRQGSHEQYF
>TRBJ2-5|13|.|TRBV14
TGTGCCAGCAGCCAGGCCCCGACTGAGACCCAGTACTTC
CASSQAPTETQYF
>TRBJ2-2|15|.|TRBV10-1
TGCGCCAGCAGGGGAGGCCCCGCGAACACCGGGGAGCTGTTTTTT
CASRGGPANTGELFF